This T cell receptor (beta chain) emerged from a study of cytomegalovirus exposure and HLA in healthy donors. The CDR3 runs 13 residues. Germline V gene sequence: CDR1 SGDLS, CDR2 YYNGEE. Between the trimmed V and J ends, which lost 1 base and 3 bases, there was a span of 8 bases. As regards this clone: Antigen specificity is unknown.

TCRdb's copy holds only in-frame clones and misses some; the assay was immunoSEQ multiplex PCR. The sample has some 170,000 clones, about 86% seen once. Overall study results and limits: Most TCRs appeared rarely, but some public TCRs recurred in many donors. Some TCR beta chains (roughly 150 of them) were listed as cytomegalovirus-associated.

The receptor was isolated from a woman aged 18-29 years in good health and CMV-seronegative. The genes are TRBV9 and TRBJ2-7, with D maybe TRBD2 (5 bases). Sequencing input: PBMCs. In DNA form, the CDR3 reads TGTGCCAGCAGCGTAAGCGGAGGCTACGAGCAGTACTTC. It yields the protein CASSVSGGYEQYF.